This T cell receptor beta chain emerged from a study of radiotherapy plus CTLA-4 blockade in lung cancer. Study as a whole: For 15% to 20% of patients, objective responses occurred, and approximately 30% had disease control.

Notes on this clone: Its cognate antigen is unknown.

The assay was immunoSEQ multiplex PCR, and TCRdb's table has in-frame clones only and misses some. The table lists 50,000 or so clones, 70% to 90% of them singletons, with 6% to 8.5% in the top ten. Study results and caveats: Researchers report tumor-derived TCR clones expanding in blood after radiotherapy plus ipilimumab. Early blood T cell clone dynamics reportedly forecast response best, with interferon-beta.

The sample was peripheral blood, taken from a patient treated with radiotherapy plus ipilimumab. The receptor's source is a human donor with non-small cell lung cancer whose response to radiotherapy plus ipilimumab could not be evaluated.

The DNA for the CDR3 is TGTGCCAGCAGGCCTCCGGGACTAGCGGGCAATGAGCAGTTCTTC. As protein: CASRPPGLAGNEQFF. The rearrangement uses TRBV7-2 and TRBJ2-1, with TRBD2 matching 12 bases. CDR1 and CDR2 (germline): SGHTA, FQGNSA. The CDR3 extends over 15 amino acids. Trimming removed 6 bases from V and 6 bases from J; junction bases left unmatched: 6.